Listed here are 25 T cell receptor delta chains from one sample, sequenced in a study of TRDV2 sequences in healthy donors. TCRdb reanalyzed the PCR reads using CATT. The data contain about 1,700 delta-chain clones, around 16% of them singletons. Input material: Vd2+ gamma-delta T cells from blood. The receptors shown here come from a human donor in good health.

This clone turned up a few times. The TCRdb protein, from a much larger clone, departs from this DNA's translation at residue 8, likely by read error; the protein shown derives from the DNA. The gene calls are TRDV2 and TRDJ1; 8 nucleotides line up with TRDD3. The CDR3 has 18 amino acids. V gave up 0 bases and J gave up 12 bases; unmatched junction bases: 23. Germline-derived CDR1 and CDR2 are GEAIGNYY and EKD. CDR3 DNA: TGTGCCTGTGACACCGTAACTGTGGGATACGCCTCAACTGGGGAGATCATCTTT. Translating it yields CACDTVTVGYASTGEIIF.

This clone was detected a few times. The rearrangement joins TRDV2 to TRDJ3, with TRDD3 matching 11 bases. The junction had 1 base not matched to a gene; V was cut back by 1 base and J by 0 bases. The CDR3 covers 18 residues. Germline assignment: CDR1 GEAIGNYY and CDR2 EKD. DNA of the CDR3: TGTGCCTGTGACACTGGGGGATACGACTCCTGGGACACCCGACAGATGTTTTTC. Translating it yields CACDTGGYDSWDTRQMFF.

This clone ranks as large. The genes are TRDV2 and TRDJ1; 8 nucleotides line up with TRDD3. The CDR3 runs 17 residues. In germline, CDR1 is GEAIGNYY, CDR2 EKD. The ends lost 4 bases at V and 3 bases at J; junction bases unmatched: 15. CDR3 protein: CACESLEGYASSDKLIF. In DNA, the CDR3 is TGTGCCTGTGAAAGCCTAGAGGGATACGCTTCGTCCGATAAACTCATCTTT.

Worth noting for this clone: The translation of this DNA and the TCRdb protein of a much larger clone differ at residue 14, probably owing to a read error; the protein shown here is translated from the DNA. The chain uses TRDV2 and TRDJ1; 9 bases match TRDD3. The germline V gene has CDR1 GEAIGNYY and CDR2 EKD. The CDR3 sequence is 18 residues long. For the CDR3, the DNA is TGTGCCTGTGACACTCTGCGTCAGACTGGGGGACCCACCAATAAACTCATCTTT. It codes for CACDTLRQTGGPTNKLIF.

This clone was counted a few times. This chain uses TRDV2 with TRDJ1; TRDD3 matches at 9 bases. V trimming: 0 bases; J trimming: 2 bases; junction bases outside the gene matches: 6. The CDR3 totals 16 residues. CDR1 is GEAIGNYY and CDR2 is EKD in the germline V gene. The chain's CDR3 is CACDTVQLGDTDKLIF. CDR3 sequence (DNA): TGTGCCTGTGACACCGTTCAGCTGGGGGATACCGATAAACTCATCTTT.

V is TRDV2 and J is TRDJ1; 8 nucleotides agree with TRDD3. The germline V gene encodes CDR1 GEAIGNYY and CDR2 EKD. This CDR3 comprises 21 residues. The V and J ends lost 0 bases and 3 bases, in that order; junction bases with no gene match: 23. The CDR3 nucleotides read TGTGCCTGTGACACCGTTGTGCTGGGTACTGGGGGCCAACGCATGGCCGATAAACTCATCTTT. Translated: CACDTVVLGTGGQRMADKLIF.

A remark on this clone: A read error is the likely source, as a far larger clone sits one nucleotide away. The identical CDR3 is also encoded by other nucleotide sequences in the sample. V gene TRDV2 combines with J gene TRDJ1, with a tentative D call TRDD3 (6 bases). The CDR3 has 16 amino acids. Between the trimmed V and J ends, which lost 0 bases and 0 bases, there was a span of 13 bases. Germline loops: CDR1 GEAIGNYY, CDR2 EKD. Here the CDR3 DNA reads TGTGCCTGTGACACCGTTGGGGGGAAGGACACCGATAAACTCATCTTT. Protein sequence: CACDTVGGKDTDKLIF.

Comment on this clone: This specimen includes other DNA sequences encoding the same CDR3. V gene TRDV2 combines with J gene TRDJ1; 7 nucleotides line up with TRDD3. This CDR3 region has 14 residues. V lost 2 bases, J lost 0 bases, and 2 bases stayed unmatched. CDR1 and CDR2 from the germline V gene are GEAIGNYY and EKD. The CDR3 region is CACDMGENTDKLIF. The CDR3 coding sequence is TGTGCCTGTGACATGGGGGAAAACACCGATAAACTCATCTTT.

Details on this clone: The protein TCRdb lists belongs to a much larger clone and differs from this DNA's translation at residue 5, which points to a read error; the protein shown is made from the DNA. The chain uses TRDV2 and TRDJ3; 13 nucleotides agree with TRDD3. Per germline, CDR1 GEAIGNYY and CDR2 EKD. Trimming took 3 bases from V and 0 from J; bases not matched to a gene: 7. CDR3 length equals 20 residues. The CDR3 region is CACDCLLGDTVSWDTRQMFF. Here the CDR3 DNA reads TGTGCCTGTGACTGCTTACTGGGGGATACGGTCTCCTGGGACACCCGACAGATGTTTTTC.

Only a few counts were recorded for this clone. For this DNA, TCRdb reports the protein of a much larger clone, which diverges at residue 6, most likely from a read error; the protein presented here is translated directly from the DNA. This sequence joins TRDV2 and TRDJ1; TRDD3 matches 9 bases. The V gene end was trimmed by 1 base and the J gene end by 1 base; junction bases not matched to a gene: 12. The CDR3 sequence is 18 residues long. In germline, CDR1 is GEAIGNYY, CDR2 EKD. DNA for the CDR3: TGTGCCTGTGACACTCGGCGTCAGACTGGGGGACCCACCGATAAACTCATCTTT. This codes for CACDTRRQTGGPTDKLIF.

This clone was counted at least ten times. The chain links TRDV2 to TRDJ1, with TRDD3 identical over 11 bases. With V trimmed by 4 bases and J by 1 base, 7 bases remained unmatched. The CDR3 consists of 16 residues. Germline CDR1 is GEAIGNYY and CDR2 is EKD. In DNA form, the CDR3 reads TGTGCCTGTGATGGACTGGGGGATAGGCGCACCGATAAACTCATCTTT. Protein product: CACDGLGDRRTDKLIF.

The chain employs TRDV2 and TRDJ1; 11 positions match TRDD3. Germline lookup yields CDR1 GEAIGNYY and CDR2 EKD. With 3 bases clipped from V and 5 bases from J, the junction kept 10 bases outside the gene matches. This CDR3 contains 16 residues. The CDR3 DNA sequence: TGTGCCTGTGACCGCTTACTGGGGGATAATCAGGATAAACTCATCTTT. This codes for CACDRLLGDNQDKLIF.

This clone occurred a few times. The protein held in TCRdb is that of a much larger clone and does not match this DNA's translation at residue 11, likely because of a read error; the protein shown is translated from the DNA. The chain employs TRDV2 and TRDJ1, with D tentatively TRDD3 (6 bases). This CDR3 is 15 amino acids long. Trimming took off 1 base at V and 6 bases at J, with 17 bases between the two ends. Per the germline V gene, CDR1 is GEAIGNYY and CDR2 is EKD. This CDR3 is CACDTLTRGTNKLIF. CDR3 nucleotides: TGTGCCTGTGACACTCTCACCCGGGGGACCAATAAACTCATCTTT.

Details on this clone: This specimen includes other DNA sequences encoding the same CDR3. The rearrangement links TRDV2 to TRDJ1; 10 nucleotides match TRDD3. With V trimmed by 0 bases and J by 2 bases, 11 bases remained unmatched. The CDR3 is 18 amino acids. Germline CDR1 is GEAIGNYY and CDR2 is EKD. CDR3 loop: CACDTLGDTRGETDKLIF. The CDR3 DNA follows: TGTGCCTGTGACACCTTGGGGGATACCCGTGGGGAGACCGATAAACTCATCTTT.

This clone was found a few times. The chain combines TRDV2 with TRDJ1; 11 bases match TRDD3. Germline CDR1 GEAIGNYY, CDR2 EKD. With V trimmed by 3 bases and J by 0 bases, 8 bases remained unmatched. The CDR3 runs to 17 residues. CDR3: CACDRLLGDRDTDKLIF. The CDR3 DNA reads TGTGCCTGTGACCGCTTACTGGGGGATAGGGACACCGATAAACTCATCTTT.

This clone appeared a few times. TCRdb attributes to this sequence the protein of a much larger clone, which differs from the DNA translation at residue 10; a read error is likely, and the protein displayed is translated from the DNA. The chain carries TRDV2 and TRDJ1, with D possibly matching TRDD2 (6 bases). CDR3 length: 17 residues. Germline CDR1 and CDR2: GEAIGNYY and EKD. V lost 4 bases to trimming and J lost 1 base, with 21 bases between them. CDR3 sequence (DNA): TGTGCCTGTGATCGCCTTCCAGGGCTGTATACCACCGATAAACTCATCTTT. This translates into CACDRLPGLYTTDKLIF.

Of note for this clone: For this DNA, TCRdb reports the protein of a much larger clone, which diverges at residue 3, most likely from a read error; the protein presented here is translated directly from the DNA. The rearrangement joins TRDV2 to TRDJ1; no definite D call. CDR1 is GEAIGNYY, CDR2 EKD, per germline. This CDR3 comprises 16 residues. The chain's CDR3 is CARDTVLGQYTDKLIF. Written as DNA, the CDR3 is TGTGCCCGTGACACCGTGTTGGGACAATACACCGATAAACTCATCTTT.

This clone was recorded a few times. The TCRdb record carries a much larger clone's protein, which differs from this DNA's translation at residue 12; a read error is the likely cause, and the protein listed here is the DNA translation. This chain connects TRDV2 to TRDJ1; 7 positions match TRDD3. The CDR3 is made up of 15 amino acids. The germline CDR1 and CDR2 sequences are GEAIGNYY and EKD. Written as DNA, the CDR3 is TGTGCCTGTGATTTTGCGGGATACAACGCCGATGAACTCATCTTT. Translated, it gives CACDFAGYNADELIF.

By share, this clone counts as large (0.1 to 1%). Other DNA sequences in the sample encode the same CDR3. This chain joins TRDV2 and TRDJ1; 11 bases are shared with TRDD3. Trimming cost V 1 base and J 3 bases; bases outside gene matches: 15. The germline V gene has CDR1 GEAIGNYY and CDR2 EKD. The CDR3 length is 19 residues. This CDR3 reads CACDTVSLGDTQSADKLIF. CDR3 bases: TGTGCCTGTGACACAGTTTCGCTGGGGGATACCCAGTCCGCCGATAAACTCATCTTT.

This chain joins TRDV2 and TRDJ1; 12 bases map to TRDD3. The CDR3 length is 16 residues. J was trimmed by 9 bases and V by 0 bases; bases with no gene match: 10. Per germline, CDR1 GEAIGNYY and CDR2 EKD. CDR3 in DNA: TGTGCCTGTGACACCGTCGGGCCTCTGGGGGATACGGAACTCATCTTT. Its translation: CACDTVGPLGDTELIF.

This clone appeared a few times. Other nucleotide sequences in the sample specify the same CDR3. The rearrangement joins TRDV2 to TRDJ3; 9 bases match TRDD3. From germline, CDR1 is GEAIGNYY and CDR2 EKD. The CDR3 covers 19 residues. The ends lost 1 base at V and 0 bases at J; junction bases unmatched: 6. The CDR3 loop is CACDTLGDASSWDTRQMFF. In DNA form, the CDR3 reads TGTGCCTGTGACACGCTGGGGGATGCGAGCTCCTGGGACACCCGACAGATGTTTTTC.

On this clone: A far larger clone is off by one base, so a read error is likely. The identical CDR3 is also encoded by other nucleotide sequences in the sample. The chain has TRDV2 and TRDJ1; 10 nucleotides match TRDD3. CDR3 length: 16 amino acids. Germline V lookup: CDR1 GEAIGNYY, CDR2 EKD. CDR3 in amino acids: CACDTLGDRDTDKLIF. The CDR3 nucleotides are TGTGCCTGTGACACCCTGGGGGATAGGGACACCGATAAACTCATATTT.

This rearrangement joins TRDV2 to TRDJ1; 10 bases agree with TRDD3. J lost 3 bases, V lost 0 bases, and 30 bases had no gene match. The CDR3 is made up of 24 amino acids. The germline gives CDR1 GEAIGNYY, CDR2 EKD. This chain's CDR3 is CACDTVTLGLPTGLGDRGADKLIF. CDR3 nucleotides: TGTGCCTGTGACACCGTAACATTAGGTCTTCCTACTGGACTGGGGGATCGAGGTGCCGATAAACTCATCTTT.

This chain connects TRDV2 to TRDJ1, with 9 nucleotides matching TRDD3. Trimming took 2 bases from V and 7 from J; bases not matched to a gene: 13. The germline V gene has CDR1 GEAIGNYY and CDR2 EKD. The CDR3 loop spans 16 amino acids. The CDR3 coding sequence is TGTGCCTGTGACATGGGGGATAGCATCAACCCTGGTAAACTCATCTTT. It translates to CACDMGDSINPGKLIF.

A remark on this clone: TCRdb records a much larger clone's protein for this DNA, with a difference at residue 7 that likely arises from a read error; the protein given is the translation of the DNA. The chain links TRDV2 to TRDJ1; D remains unclear. Germline lookup yields CDR1 GEAIGNYY and CDR2 EKD. This CDR3 has 15 amino acids. Trimming removed 0 bases at V and 3 bases at J, with 13 bases between. CDR3 DNA: TGTGCCTGTGACACCGTACAGATAAAGTCCGATAAACTCATCTTT. This encodes CACDTVQIKSDKLIF.